The 26 T cell receptor beta chains presented below share a single source sample, sequenced in a study of post-analysis software for immune sequencing data. Study findings and constraints: There were several TRBV segments more frequent in patients than controls, and TRBV5-6, TRBV5-1 and TRBV20-1 were among them.

No antigens are known for them. TCR beta libraries were prepared from cDNA with unique molecular identifiers. TCRdb re-derived calls from the PCR reads in MiXCR, one entry per CDR3 protein. This table has hundreds of thousands of distinct CDR3 sequences, roughly 50% appearing once. The source material was blood. These receptors came from a girl aged 10-17 years with multiple sclerosis.

This clonotype came up a few times. The V call is TRBV6-2 or TRBV6-3, the J call TRBJ2-7; 7 bases match TRBD1. With V trimmed by 5 bases and J by 2 bases, 9 bases remained unmatched. This CDR3 is built from 15 residues. In germline, CDR1 is MNHEY, CDR2 SVGEGT. CDR3 loop: CASSHPTGFPYEQYF. CDR3 DNA: TGTGCCAGCAGTCACCCGACAGGGTTTCCCTACGAGCAGTACTTC.

The J gene is TRBJ2-7, the V gene TRBV12-3 or TRBV12-4, with D possibly TRBD2 on 6 matching bases. This CDR3 is 14 amino acids long. Trimming pared 3 bases from V and 2 bases from J, leaving 11 bases between. This CDR3 reads CASSFDGGPYEQYF. DNA for the CDR3: TGTGCCAGCAGTTTCGACGGAGGGCCCTACGAGCAGTACTTC.

This clonotype was seen a handful of times. The chain recombines TRBV12-3 or TRBV12-4 with TRBJ2-1; D unclear. The length of the CDR3 is 15 residues. The ends were cut back, 6 bases at V and 2 bases at J, with 14 bases in the middle. CDR3 loop: CASSRWLSPYNEQFF. The CDR3 DNA reads TGTGCCAGCAGCCGATGGCTATCCCCCTACAATGAGCAGTTCTTC.

Here the CDR3 reads CASSLSQGSHEQFF. In nucleotides, the CDR3 is TGCGCCAGCAGCTTGAGCCAGGGCAGCCACGAGCAGTTCTTC. The V and J genes are TRBV5-1 and TRBJ2-1; perhaps TRBD1 as D (5 bases). CDR1 and CDR2 (germline): SGHRS, YFSETQ. V was pared by 1 base and J by 10 bases, with 15 bases between. This CDR3 has 14 amino acids.

This clonotype has just a few counts. The J gene is TRBJ1-5, the V gene TRBV28, with no clear D. With 6 bases removed from V and 0 bases from J, the gap between germline ends came to 3 bases. The germline V gene has CDR1 MDHEN and CDR2 SYDVKM. CDR3 length: 12 amino acids. This CDR3 is CASRISNQPQHF. The CDR3 DNA reads TGTGCCAGCAGGATTAGCAATCAGCCCCAGCATTTT.

This clonotype appeared a few times. The V call is TRBV9, the J call TRBJ2-7; D not certain. V gave up 4 bases and J gave up 2 bases, with 16 bases separating them. The germline V gene has CDR1 SGDLS and CDR2 YYNGEE. The CDR3 covers 15 residues. The CDR3 sequence: CASSPQTSPTYEQYF. CDR3 sequence (DNA): TGTGCCAGCAGCCCACAGACAAGCCCCACCTACGAGCAGTACTTC.

The gene calls are TRBV5-1 and TRBJ2-4, with D hard to call. The germline CDR1 and CDR2 sequences are SGHRS and YFSETQ. V lost 0 bases and J 0 bases, leaving 13 bases between the germline ends. The CDR3 is 17 residues long. DNA for the CDR3: TGCGCCAGCAGCTTGGGCAAAGGTTTATCAGCCAAAAACATTCAGTACTTC. This codes for CASSLGKGLSAKNIQYF.

This clonotype was seen just once. J is TRBJ2-1 and V is TRBV20-1, with 11 bases fitting TRBD2. The CDR3 consists of 13 residues. The germline V gene has CDR1 DFQATT and CDR2 SNEGSKA (reference sequence). The junction had 6 bases not matched to a gene; V was cut back by 5 bases and J by 9 bases. This CDR3 is CSAVAGGLGEQFF. As DNA, the CDR3 is TGCAGTGCTGTAGCGGGAGGGCTGGGTGAGCAGTTCTTC.

This clonotype appeared a single time. This sequence joins TRBV5-1 and TRBJ2-1; 9 bases agree with TRBD2. Per the germline V gene, CDR1 is SGHRS and CDR2 is YFSETQ. The CDR3 is 14 residues long. V was clipped by 6 bases and J by 7 bases; unmatched bases: 8. The CDR3 loop is CASTDLAGKNEQFF. As DNA, the CDR3 is TGCGCCAGCACCGATCTAGCGGGAAAGAATGAGCAGTTCTTC.

The chain employs TRBV20-1 and TRBJ1-5; D unclear. This CDR3 comprises 15 residues. The ends were cut back, 1 base at V and 0 bases at J, with 10 bases in the middle. The germline V gene encodes CDR1 DFQATT and CDR2 SNEGSKA (reference sequence). The CDR3: CSARGGETSNQPQHF. CDR3 nucleotides: TGCAGTGCTAGAGGTGGAGAGACTAGCAATCAGCCCCAGCATTTT.

This clonotype was detected a few times. This chain links TRBV29-1 with TRBJ2-3; 8 bases line up with TRBD2. Germline assignment: CDR1 SQVTM and CDR2 ANQGSEA. CDR3 size: 15 residues. V lost 2 bases to trimming and J lost 4 bases; unmatched junction nucleotides: 8. CDR3 residues: CSVEKRGLGADTQYF. CDR3 coding DNA: TGCAGCGTTGAAAAGCGGGGGTTGGGTGCAGATACGCAGTATTTT.

This chain links TRBV5-1 with TRBJ2-7, with D tentatively TRBD2 (5 bases). This CDR3 spans 17 amino acids. V was trimmed by 0 bases and J by 2 bases, leaving 18 bases between them. Germline V CDR1 and CDR2: SGHRS, YFSETQ. The CDR3 loop reads CASSLANGGPNPYEQYF. In DNA, the CDR3 is TGCGCCAGCAGCTTGGCCAATGGAGGACCTAACCCCTACGAGCAGTACTTC.

The V gene is TRBV29-1, the J gene TRBJ1-1, with D perhaps matching TRBD1 (6 bases). The V end lost 6 bases, the J end lost 1 base, and 15 bases lay between the germline ends. CDR3 length equals 14 residues. The germline CDR1 and CDR2 sequences are SQVTM and ANQGSEA. The CDR3 nucleotides are TGCAGCGTAGACCGACGACAGGAGAACACTGAAGCTTTCTTT. As protein: CSVDRRQENTEAFF.

This clonotype showed up just a few times. This chain connects TRBV4-1 to TRBJ2-3; 10 positions match TRBD1. V was clipped by 1 base and J by 2 bases; unmatched bases: 6. Per germline, CDR1 MGHRA and CDR2 YSYEKL. The CDR3 is made up of 17 amino acids. CDR3 bases: TGCGCCAGCAGCCAAGGACCGGGACAGGGGACCACAGATACGCAGTATTTT. It is translated as CASSQGPGQGTTDTQYF.

The V and J genes are TRBV7-8 and TRBJ2-5; unclear D gene. The J call may be mistaken, given a closer DNA end match to TRBJ2-7. Germline assignment: CDR1 SGHVS and CDR2 FQNEAQ. The length of the CDR3 is 16 residues. The CDR3 sequence: CASSLVRFGQTYEQYF. In DNA, the CDR3 is TGTGCCAGCAGCTTAGTCCGTTTCGGGCAGACATACGAGCAGTACTTC.

The chain joins TRBV7-9 to TRBJ1-2; D might be TRBD1 (6 bases). The V gene's germline CDR1 is SEHNR and CDR2 FQNEAQ (reference sequence). CDR3 size: 15 residues. V shed 2 bases and J shed 4 bases, with 14 bases lying between them. DNA of the CDR3: TGTGCCAGCAGCTTACCCGGGGGCGGGGTCTATGGCTACACCTTC. Translating gives CASSLPGGGVYGYTF.

This clonotype has more than one count but fewer than ten. This chain joins TRBV20-1 and TRBJ1-2; TRBD1 matches at 9 bases. This CDR3 is 18 amino acids long. Per germline, CDR1 DFQATT and CDR2 SNEGSKA (reference sequence). Losses at the gene ends were 1 base for V and 2 bases for J; bases not matched to a gene: 14. The DNA of the CDR3 is TGCAGTGCTAGAGTCCTCCGGGGACAGGGACGTAACAACTATGGCTACACCTTC. Protein sequence: CSARVLRGQGRNNYGYTF.

The chain links TRBV6-6 to TRBJ2-7; D perhaps matches TRBD2 (5 bases). The germline CDR1 and CDR2 sequences are MNHNY and SVGAGI (reference sequence). Trimming stripped 3 bases from V and 2 bases from J, with 17 bases between. The CDR3 covers 16 residues. CDR3 DNA: TGTGCCAGCAGTTATCCCCCGGGGTGGGGTACCTACGAGCAGTACTTC. Protein sequence: CASSYPPGWGTYEQYF.

V gene TRBV29-1 combines with J gene TRBJ2-7; TRBD2 matches 7 bases. The V gene end was trimmed by 4 bases and the J gene end by 7 bases; junction bases not matched to a gene: 10. The CDR3 is made up of 13 amino acids. Germline loops: CDR1 SQVTM, CDR2 ANQGSEA. The CDR3 DNA reads TGCAGCGTTGGAGGGAGGGACTGGGGGGAGCAGTACTTC. Its translation: CSVGGRDWGEQYF.

There are a few counts of this clonotype. Here the CDR3 reads CASSRRLTDTQYF. The DNA for the CDR3 is TGTGCCAGCAGCCGAAGGCTCACAGATACGCAGTATTTT. The chain uses TRBV7-3 and TRBJ2-3, with D uncertain. CDR1 and CDR2 (germline): SGHTA, FQGTGA. The CDR3 extends over 13 amino acids. V shed 5 bases and J shed 2 bases, with 8 bases lying between them.

The V call is TRBV12-3 or TRBV12-4, the J call TRBJ2-5, with unresolved D. The germline V and J ends were trimmed by 4 bases and 1 base, with 7 bases remaining between them. The CDR3 is 13 amino acids. The CDR3 loop reads CASSSTIQETQYF. The CDR3 DNA follows: TGTGCCAGCAGTTCGACAATCCAAGAGACCCAGTACTTC.

The chain uses TRBV5-1 and TRBJ2-7; 11 positions agree with TRBD1. The CDR3 extends over 15 amino acids. Losses at the gene ends were 4 bases for V and 2 bases for J; bases not matched to a gene: 5. The germline V gene has CDR1 SGHRS and CDR2 YFSETQ. Here the CDR3 reads CASSIGTGGTYEQYF. The CDR3 DNA reads TGCGCCAGCAGCATCGGGACAGGGGGGACCTACGAGCAGTACTTC.

The rearrangement joins TRBV20-1 to TRBJ1-1, with TRBD1 identical over 7 bases. Germline lookup yields CDR1 DFQATT and CDR2 SNEGSKA (reference sequence). The J segment lost 8 bases and the V segment lost 5 bases, leaving 14 bases of the junction unmatched. The CDR3 sequence is 14 residues long. For the CDR3, the DNA is TGCAGTGCTTTCTTTTCACAGGGGCGCAGGGAAGCTTTCTTT. Translated: CSAFFSQGRREAFF.

In this sample, this clonotype turned up a few times. CDR3 bases: TGTGCCAGCGGGAGACAGGCGTGGGACCACTATGGCTACACCTTC. Translating it yields CASGRQAWDHYGYTF. The chain uses TRBV6-5 and TRBJ1-2, with a tentative D call TRBD1 (6 bases). V was pared by 8 bases and J by 3 bases, with 19 bases between. This CDR3 is 15 amino acids long. Germline loops: CDR1 MNHEY, CDR2 SVGAGI.

The genes are TRBV28 and TRBJ2-5, with D unclear. CDR3 length: 13 residues. Germline values: CDR1 MDHEN, CDR2 SYDVKM. The germline V and J ends were trimmed by 2 bases and 5 bases, with 9 bases remaining between them. Written as DNA, the CDR3 is TGTGCCAGCAGTTTAATGGAACAGGAGACCCAGTACTTC. Protein: CASSLMEQETQYF.

This clonotype was found a few times. The chain links TRBV12-3 or TRBV12-4 to TRBJ2-7; 8 nucleotides match TRBD1. CDR3 length equals 18 residues. The J segment lost 0 bases and the V segment lost 5 bases, leaving 15 bases of the junction unmatched. The CDR3 protein is CASSLRDRKLNSSYEQYF. The CDR3 region has the DNA TGTGCCAGCAGTCTCCGGGACAGGAAACTTAATAGCTCCTACGAGCAGTACTTC.